These 29 T cell receptor beta chains were sequenced from one sample in a study of T cell responses to AZD1222 COVID-19 vaccine. The method was immunoSEQ multiplex PCR; TCRdb's version includes in-frame clones alone and lacks a portion of them. In the table there are about 56,000 clones, 75% to 90% of which are singletons. This material consisted of peripheral blood, taken on day 0 of AZD1222 vaccination. Every receptor here comes from an adult in good health.

The CDR3 here is CASSLNQGASNYGYTF. As DNA, the CDR3 is TGTGCCAGCAGCTTAAACCAGGGGGCATCTAACTATGGCTACACCTTC. The chain employs TRBV11-3 and TRBJ1-2, with 8 bases aligning to TRBD1. Germline CDR1 and CDR2: SGHNT and YENEEA. Germline trimming cut 2 bases from V and 0 bases from J; bases unmatched to any gene: 5. The CDR3 loop spans 16 amino acids.

The V gene is TRBV11-3, the J gene TRBJ2-3, with 8 positions matching TRBD2. Germline V CDR1 and CDR2: SGHNT, YENEEA. CDR3 size: 16 residues. After removal of 0 bases from V and 1 base from J, the junction contained 3 bases not matched to a gene. The CDR3 DNA reads as TGTGCCAGCAGCTTAGAAGCGGGAGAAGGCACAGATACGCAGTATTTT. The encoded protein is CASSLEAGEGTDTQYF.

The chain employs TRBV7-2 and TRBJ1-2; D unclear. Trimming took 3 bases from V and 4 from J, leaving 9 bases between them. The CDR3 covers 13 residues. Per germline, CDR1 SGHTA and CDR2 FQGNSA. CDR3 bases: TGTGCCAGCAGCTTGGCCGGTTCCTATGGCTACACCTTC. It codes for CASSLAGSYGYTF.

This chain uses TRBV10-1 with TRBJ1-2, with D tentatively TRBD1 (6 bases). This CDR3 contains 16 residues. V shed 3 bases and J shed 2 bases, with 16 bases lying between them. Germline V lookup: CDR1 WNHNN, CDR2 SYGVQD (reference sequence). The CDR3: CASSEGGTLPNYGYTF. DNA for the CDR3: TGCGCCAGCAGTGAAGGGGGTACGCTCCCCAACTATGGCTACACCTTC.

The chain carries TRBV19 and TRBJ1-5, with 10 positions matching TRBD1. Per the germline V gene, CDR1 is LNHDA and CDR2 is SQIVND (reference sequence). CDR3 length: 16 residues. The junction had 6 bases not matched to a gene; V was cut back by 7 bases and J by 0 bases. In DNA, the CDR3 is TGTGCCAGTAACCCGGACAGGGGGGATAGCAATCAGCCCCAGCATTTT. Its translation: CASNPDRGDSNQPQHF.

In this sample, this clone turned up a few times. This chain connects TRBV6-1 to TRBJ2-1; 8 bases line up with TRBD1. The trim removed 2 bases at V and 6 bases at J, leaving 9 bases unmatched. CDR1 is MNHNS, CDR2 SASEGT, per germline. The CDR3 contains 16 residues. The chain's CDR3 is CASSEWGQGATNEQFF. CDR3 sequence (DNA): TGTGCCAGCAGTGAATGGGGGCAGGGGGCGACCAATGAGCAGTTCTTC.

The chain recombines TRBV6-5 with TRBJ2-4, with 8 bases matching TRBD2. This CDR3 spans 14 amino acids. The V and J ends lost 5 bases and 7 bases, in that order; junction bases with no gene match: 7. Per the germline V gene, CDR1 is MNHEY and CDR2 is SVGAGI. The chain's CDR3 is CASSLRTSLNIQYF. The CDR3 DNA follows: TGTGCCAGCAGTCTCCGGACTAGCTTGAACATTCAGTACTTC.

The chain is built from TRBV20-1 and TRBJ1-1; no clear D. The germline V gene has CDR1 DFQATT and CDR2 SNEGSKA (reference sequence). Trimming took off 3 bases at V and 3 bases at J, with 5 bases between the two ends. The CDR3 is 11 amino acids. CDR3 sequence reads: CSASGYTEAFF. The CDR3 coding sequence is TGCAGTGCTAGTGGGTACACTGAAGCTTTCTTT.

This clone was recorded only once. The V and J genes are TRBV5-1 and TRBJ2-5; 7 positions match TRBD2. The CDR3 contains 16 residues. V dropped 0 bases and J dropped 1; count of bases not matched to a gene: 6. Germline assignment: CDR1 SGHRS and CDR2 YFSETQ. DNA of the CDR3: TGCGCCAGCAGCTTGGACGCGGGAGTGGGCCAAGAGACCCAGTACTTC. Its translation: CASSLDAGVGQETQYF.

The chain carries TRBV9 and TRBJ2-5; possibly TRBD1 for D (5 bases). The ends were cut back, 4 bases at V and 1 base at J, with 11 bases in the middle. The germline V gene has CDR1 SGDLS and CDR2 YYNGEE. The CDR3 extends over 14 amino acids. The CDR3 reads CASSPRQIQETQYF. The CDR3 DNA reads TGTGCCAGCAGCCCCCGACAGATCCAAGAGACCCAGTACTTC.

The chain joins TRBV30 to TRBJ1-5; TRBD1 might be the D (6 bases). The V end was cut by 5 bases, the J end by 3 bases, with 11 bases between. This CDR3 region has 13 residues. Germline V lookup: CDR1 GTSNPN, CDR2 SVGIG (reference sequence). The CDR3 is CAWATGSNQPQHF. For the CDR3, the DNA is TGTGCCTGGGCCACAGGGTCCAATCAGCCCCAGCATTTT.

The chain combines TRBV27 with TRBJ2-7, with TRBD2 as a possible D gene (6 bases). V was pared by 2 bases and J by 2 bases, with 19 bases between. The CDR3 covers 17 residues. Germline loops: CDR1 MNHEY, CDR2 SMNVEV (reference sequence). This chain's CDR3 is CASSLGTRQSSPYEQYF. For the CDR3, the DNA is TGTGCCAGCAGTTTAGGGACTCGTCAGTCCTCCCCCTACGAGCAGTACTTC.

Notes on this clone: This sample also contains other DNA sequences that code for the same CDR3. This chain uses TRBV18 with TRBJ1-1; the D gene is possibly TRBD1 (5 bases). V lost 4 bases and J lost 0, with 6 bases in between. This CDR3 spans 13 amino acids. The germline CDR1 and CDR2 sequences are KGHSH and LQKENI. In nucleotides, the CDR3 is TGTGCCAGCTCACGGGGGGTGAACACTGAAGCTTTCTTT. As protein: CASSRGVNTEAFF.

This chain links TRBV2 with TRBJ2-7; 7 bases are a match to TRBD2. The CDR3 has 13 amino acids. V shed 8 bases and J 2 bases; nucleotides not matched to a gene: 6. Germline V CDR1 and CDR2: SNHLY, FYNNEI. Written as DNA, the CDR3 is TGTGCCAGCGGGGAGGGTTCCACCTACGAGCAGTACTTC. Protein sequence: CASGEGSTYEQYF.

This chain connects TRBV5-1 to TRBJ2-5; 11 positions match TRBD2. This CDR3 is 20 amino acids long. The V and J ends lost 0 bases and 1 base, in that order; junction bases with no gene match: 14. The germline V gene has CDR1 SGHRS and CDR2 YFSETQ. The CDR3 reads CASSLVFGTSGAALQETQYF. The CDR3 DNA reads as TGCGCCAGCAGCTTGGTGTTTGGGACTAGCGGCGCTGCGCTCCAAGAGACCCAGTACTTC.

This sequence joins TRBV6-1 and TRBJ1-5; a weak D match, TRBD1 (6 bases). V lost 0 bases and J 1 base, leaving 13 bases between the germline ends. The CDR3 is 17 residues long. The V gene's germline CDR1 is MNHNS and CDR2 SASEGT. CDR3 sequence (DNA): TGTGCCAGCAGTGAAGCGCTGGGGGGCCAAAGCAATCAGCCCCAGCATTTT. Its translation is CASSEALGGQSNQPQHF.

This chain joins TRBV7-9 and TRBJ1-2; a possible D gene is TRBD1 (5 bases). Trimming shortened V by 8 bases and J by 6 bases, and 19 bases separated the two germline ends. The CDR3 spans 14 residues. Germline V lookup: CDR1 SEHNR, CDR2 FQNEAQ (reference sequence). CDR3: CASRPGTAYNGYTF. The CDR3 bases are TGTGCCAGCCGACCTGGGACCGCGTACAATGGCTACACCTTC.

This chain links TRBV9 with TRBJ2-5; a possible D gene is TRBD2 (5 bases). V was cut by 4 bases and J by 1 base, with 11 bases left in between. The CDR3 contains 14 residues. CDR1 SGDLS and CDR2 YYNGEE come from the germline V gene. In nucleotides, the CDR3 is TGTGCCAGCAGCCCCCAAGGGAGCCAAGAGACCCAGTACTTC. Amino acids: CASSPQGSQETQYF.

The chain links TRBV10-3 to TRBJ1-3; D remains ambiguous. Per the germline V gene, CDR1 is ENHRY and CDR2 is SYGVKD. The CDR3 runs 15 residues. Trimming shortened V by 2 bases and J by 0 bases, and 8 bases separated the two germline ends. The CDR3 is CAISEVVSSGNTIYF. CDR3 in DNA: TGTGCCATCAGTGAGGTCGTTAGCTCTGGAAACACCATATATTTT.

This chain connects TRBV7-2 to TRBJ1-5; maybe TRBD1 (6 bases). Per the germline V gene, CDR1 is SGHTA and CDR2 is FQGNSA. This CDR3 has 16 amino acids. V was cut by 4 bases and J by 2 bases, with 15 bases left in between. The CDR3 reads CASSSNRVSGNQPQHF. The CDR3 DNA sequence: TGTGCCAGCAGCTCGAACAGGGTTTCTGGCAATCAGCCCCAGCATTTT.

CDR3 residues: CSAGDRKANTGELFF. As DNA, the CDR3 is TGCAGCGCGGGGGACAGGAAAGCGAACACCGGGGAGCTGTTTTTT. The rearrangement links TRBV29-1 to TRBJ2-2; 8 bases are shared with TRBD1. V lost 7 bases to trimming and J lost 0 bases; unmatched junction nucleotides: 7. In germline, CDR1 is SQVTM, CDR2 ANQGSEA. The CDR3 contains 15 residues.

The J gene is TRBJ1-6, the V gene TRBV24-1, with 8 bases that match TRBD1. Germline CDR1 reads KGHDR; CDR2 reads SFDVKD. CDR3 length: 17 amino acids. Losses at the gene ends were 6 bases for V and 3 bases for J; bases not matched to a gene: 9. The CDR3 is CATSPDRDQNYNSPLHF. Here the CDR3 DNA reads TGTGCCACCAGTCCGGACAGGGACCAAAACTATAATTCACCCCTCCACTTT.

The J gene is TRBJ1-1, the V gene TRBV14; D might be TRBD1 (6 bases). V was cut by 4 bases and J by 5 bases, with 11 bases left in between. This CDR3 comprises 13 residues. The germline gives CDR1 SGHDN, CDR2 FVKESK. The CDR3 is CASSPSGATEAFF. The CDR3 nucleotides read TGTGCCAGCAGCCCCTCAGGGGCAACTGAAGCTTTCTTT.

The chain is built from TRBV30 and TRBJ2-5; the match to TRBD2 covers 16 bases. The CDR3 is 18 residues long. From germline, CDR1 is GTSNPN and CDR2 SVGIG (reference sequence). After removal of 4 bases from V and 5 bases from J, the junction contained 13 bases not matched to a gene. The CDR3, as DNA: TGTGCCTGGACGTGGCCCGGGACTAGCGGGAGGGAAGGGGAGACCCAGTACTTC. As protein: CAWTWPGTSGREGETQYF.

The V gene is TRBV6-5, the J gene TRBJ2-3; weak D call: TRBD1 (6 bases). This CDR3 spans 15 amino acids. Germline V gene lookup returns CDR1 MNHEY and CDR2 SVGAGI. Deletions cut 6 bases from V and 2 bases from J, with 15 bases between. The CDR3 sequence: CASSFGTWATDTQYF. The CDR3 region has the DNA TGTGCCAGCAGCTTCGGGACATGGGCCACAGATACGCAGTATTTT.

CDR3 loop: CASSFLQGRNTEAFF. The DNA of the CDR3 is TGTGCCAGCAGTTTCTTACAGGGGAGGAACACTGAAGCTTTCTTT. V usage is TRBV28 and J usage is TRBJ1-1; 7 bases match TRBD1. V was pared by 3 bases and J by 1 base, with 5 bases of the junction left unmatched. Germline V gene data show CDR1 as MDHEN and CDR2 as SYDVKM. The CDR3 contains 15 residues. The whole variable domain, filled in from reference TRBV28 and TRBJ1-1, reads DVKVTQSSRYLVKRTGEKVFLECVQDMDHENMFWYRQDPGLGLRLIYFSYDVKMKEKGDIPEGYSVSREKKERFSLILESASTNQTSMYLCASSFLQGRNTEAFFGQGTRLTVV.

The sample holds a few counts of this clone. J is TRBJ1-2 and V is TRBV5-8, with 8 nucleotides matching TRBD1. J was trimmed by 6 bases and V by 4 bases; bases with no gene match: 14. The CDR3 contains 16 residues. Germline assignment: CDR1 SGHTS and CDR2 YDEGEE. The CDR3 DNA reads as TGTGCCAGCAGCCTCGACAGGGGAGCCTCGGGGAATGGCTACACCTTC. It encodes CASSLDRGASGNGYTF.

The CDR3 bases are TGTGCCAGCAGTCAAAGGGGGACAGGGTTGGATACGCAGTATTTT. This translates into CASSQRGTGLDTQYF. The rearrangement uses TRBV11-3 and TRBJ2-3; the match to TRBD1 covers 9 bases. CDR3 length: 15 amino acids. The V gene end was trimmed by 6 bases and the J gene end by 6 bases; junction bases not matched to a gene: 10. Germline V lookup: CDR1 SGHNT, CDR2 YENEEA.

This rearrangement joins TRBV12-3 or TRBV12-4 to TRBJ1-1; the D is unclear. CDR3 length: 13 residues. The V gene lost 6 bases and the J gene lost 4 bases, with 12 bases spanning the gap. The CDR3 is CASRKGRSTEAFF. The CDR3 nucleotides read TGTGCCAGCAGGAAAGGACGGTCCACTGAAGCTTTCTTT.